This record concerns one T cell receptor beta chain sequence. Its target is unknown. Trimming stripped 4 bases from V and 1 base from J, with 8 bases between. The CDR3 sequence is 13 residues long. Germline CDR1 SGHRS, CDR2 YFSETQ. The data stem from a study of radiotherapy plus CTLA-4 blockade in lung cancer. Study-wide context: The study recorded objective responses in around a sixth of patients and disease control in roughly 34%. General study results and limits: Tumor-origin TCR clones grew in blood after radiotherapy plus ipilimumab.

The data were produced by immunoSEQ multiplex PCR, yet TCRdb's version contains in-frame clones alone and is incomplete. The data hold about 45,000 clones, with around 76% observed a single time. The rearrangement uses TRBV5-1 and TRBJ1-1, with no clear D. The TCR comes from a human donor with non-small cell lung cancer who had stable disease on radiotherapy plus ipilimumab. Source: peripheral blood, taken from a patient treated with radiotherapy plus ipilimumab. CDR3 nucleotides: TGCGCCAGCAGCCCTTGGGGGAACACTGAAGCTTTCTTT. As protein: CASSPWGNTEAFF.